Listed here are 14 T cell receptor beta chains from one sample, sequenced in a study of T cells in Graves' hyperthyroidism and ophthalmopathy. TCR beta CDR3 regions were amplified from RNA transcripts. An initial round of RT-PCR targeting the TCR CDR3 relied on the HTBI primer set. TCRdb reprocessed the multiplex PCR reads via MiXCR and lists one record per CDR3 protein. The sample has roughly 740,000 distinct CDR3 sequences; 16% are singletons. What was sequenced was blood. These receptor sequences come from a young man with Graves' hyperthyroidism.

This chain connects TRBV19 to TRBJ1-1; 9 nucleotides match TRBD1. This CDR3 is built from 16 residues. Per the germline V gene, CDR1 is LNHDA and CDR2 is SQIVND (reference sequence). Unmatched junction bases numbered 9, after V lost 3 bases and J lost 4 bases. DNA of the CDR3: TGTGCCAGTAGTATTTACAGGGGGCAAGGTGTCACTGAAGCTTTCTTT. Encoded protein: CASSIYRGQGVTEAFF. The complete variable domain, with remaining parts taken from reference TRBV19 and TRBJ1-1, reads DGGITQSPKYLFRKEGQNVTLSCEQNLNHDAMYWYRQDPGQGLRLIYYSQIVNDFQKGDIAEGYSVSREKKESFPLTVTSAQKNPTAFYLCASSIYRGQGVTEAFFGQGTRLTVV.

The sample holds a few counts of this clonotype. The V gene is TRBV7-2, the J gene TRBJ2-3, with unresolved D. V dropped 1 base and J dropped 0 bases, with 8 bases sitting between them. This CDR3 region has 15 residues. Germline CDR1 is SGHTA and CDR2 is FQGNSA. The CDR3 reads CASSLEWESTDTQYF. CDR3 coding DNA: TGTGCCAGCAGCTTAGAGTGGGAAAGCACAGATACGCAGTATTTT.

This clonotype appeared many times. The chain combines TRBV6-2 or TRBV6-3 with TRBJ2-7; maybe TRBD2 (7 bases). Trimming took off 7 bases at V and 4 bases at J, with 17 bases between the two ends. CDR1 is MNHEY, CDR2 SVGEGT, per germline. The CDR3 contains 14 residues. CDR3 amino acids: CASKRGGSSYEQYF. CDR3 in DNA: TGTGCCAGCAAAAGGGGGGGAAGTTCGTACGAGCAGTACTTC.

This chain links TRBV5-1 with TRBJ1-4; D not certain. The CDR3 contains 16 residues. Germline assignment: CDR1 SGHRS and CDR2 YFSETQ. The germline V and J ends were trimmed by 1 base and 5 bases, with 15 bases remaining between them. Here the CDR3 DNA reads TGCGCCAGCAGCTTGCAATCGATCGGCTTAAATGAAAAACTGTTTTTT. Its protein is CASSLQSIGLNEKLFF.

There are many counts of this clonotype. The chain carries TRBV5-1 and TRBJ2-3; no firm D call. V was trimmed by 9 bases and J by 2 bases, leaving 13 bases between them. This CDR3 comprises 13 residues. Germline V gene data show CDR1 as SGHRS and CDR2 as YFSETQ. CDR3 sequence reads: CANDSGLTDTQYF. In DNA, the CDR3 is TGCGCCAACGACTCGGGCCTCACAGATACGCAGTATTTT.

The rearrangement joins TRBV13 to TRBJ2-3; TRBD2 aligns across 11 bases. Germline V gene data show CDR1 as PRHDT and CDR2 as FYEKMQ (reference sequence). Trimming took 8 bases from V and 4 from J; bases not matched to a gene: 11. The CDR3 is 16 amino acids. This chain's CDR3 is CASGSQTSGNPDTQYF. The CDR3 coding sequence is TGTGCCAGCGGCTCGCAGACTAGCGGGAACCCAGATACGCAGTATTTT.

In its sample, this clonotype was seen many times. This chain joins TRBV12-3 or TRBV12-4 and TRBJ2-6; D possibly corresponds to TRBD2 (6 bases). The CDR3 is 15 amino acids. Trimming cost V 8 bases and J 0 bases, with 11 bases left between them. For the CDR3, the DNA is TGTGCCAGCCGCCGGGAGTTCTCTGGGGCCAACGTCCTGACTTTC. Its translation is CASRREFSGANVLTF.

This clonotype was detected many times. The J gene is TRBJ1-1, the V gene TRBV28, with D unclear. This CDR3 has 14 residues. The germline V gene encodes CDR1 MDHEN and CDR2 SYDVKM. Trimming pared 5 bases from V and 1 base from J, leaving 11 bases between. The DNA for the CDR3 is TGTGCCAGCAGTCAACCGTTTGGGAACACTGAAGCTTTCTTT. Amino acids: CASSQPFGNTEAFF.

The chain employs TRBV4-1 and TRBJ1-2, with 8 bases fitting TRBD1. Germline V lookup: CDR1 MGHRA, CDR2 YSYEKL. Losses at the gene ends were 0 bases for V and 2 bases for J; bases not matched to a gene: 5. There are 16 residues in the CDR3. The DNA for the CDR3 is TGCGCCAGCAGCCAAGATGAGTACAGGGGGAACTATGGCTACACCTTC. Its translation is CASSQDEYRGNYGYTF.

In this sample, this clonotype turned up many times. V is TRBV14 and J is TRBJ2-1; 8 bases are a match to TRBD2. From germline, CDR1 is SGHDN and CDR2 FVKESK. The CDR3 is made up of 16 amino acids. V trimming: 0 bases; J trimming: 4 bases; junction bases outside the gene matches: 5. CDR3 residues: CASSQDLAGGYNEQFF. The CDR3 DNA reads as TGTGCCAGCAGCCAAGATCTGGCGGGAGGATACAATGAGCAGTTCTTC.

In this sample, this clonotype turned up a few times. The chain combines TRBV5-1 with TRBJ1-6; 7 nucleotides align to TRBD1. The J segment lost 5 bases and the V segment lost 0 bases, leaving 5 bases of the junction unmatched. CDR1 is SGHRS, CDR2 YFSETQ, per germline. The CDR3 consists of 16 residues. The CDR3: CASSLAEGANNSPLHF. CDR3 in DNA: TGCGCCAGCAGCTTGGCCGAGGGGGCCAATAATTCACCCCTCCACTTT.

There are many counts of this clonotype. The rearrangement uses TRBV30 and TRBJ2-1; tentatively, D is TRBD1 or TRBD2 (5 bases each). The CDR3 is 12 amino acids. V lost 5 bases, J lost 12 bases, and 17 bases lay in between. Germline CDR1 and CDR2: GTSNPN and SVGIG (reference sequence). The CDR3 here is CAWGAWDRGQFF. The CDR3 DNA follows: TGTGCCTGGGGCGCGTGGGACCGGGGGCAGTTCTTC.

This clonotype came up a few times. This sequence joins TRBV20-1 and TRBJ2-6; D is unresolved. The CDR3 runs 16 residues. Germline V gene sequence: CDR1 DFQATT, CDR2 SNEGSKA (reference sequence). The V gene lost 0 bases and the J gene lost 0 bases, with 9 bases spanning the gap. The CDR3 DNA reads TGCAGTGCTAGAGATTCGACGGCCTCTGGGGCCAACGTCCTGACTTTC. Its protein is CSARDSTASGANVLTF.

In its sample, this clonotype was seen a few times. The V call is TRBV18, the J call TRBJ2-3; D might be TRBD2 (6 bases). Germline lookup yields CDR1 KGHSH and CDR2 LQKENI. The CDR3 is made up of 16 amino acids. The V gene lost 3 bases and the J gene lost 4 bases, with 17 bases spanning the gap. The CDR3 region has the DNA TGTGCCAGCTCACCCCTGGGGCGGGACCTTCCAGATACGCAGTATTTT. This codes for CASSPLGRDLPDTQYF. The full variable domain, in which reference TRBV18 and TRBJ2-3 provide the parts outside the CDR3, is NAGVMQNPRHLVRRRGQEARLRCSPMKGHSHVYWYRQLPEEGLKFMVYLQKENIIDESGMPKERFSAEFPKEGPSILRIQQVVRGDSAAYFCASSPLGRDLPDTQYFGPGTRLTVL.